A single sample is the source of the 19 T cell receptor beta chains below, sequenced in a study of blood T cell repertoires in COVID-19. Sequencing used immunoSEQ multiplex PCR; TCRdb keeps in-frame clones, though not all of them. The sample records some 230,000 clones, roughly 86% being singletons. The sequenced sample consisted of peripheral blood. The receptors were sampled from a woman aged 45-60 years with COVID-19, enrolled during active disease.

This clone has a count of ten or more. The chain uses TRBV5-6 and TRBJ1-2, with D possibly being TRBD1 (6 bases). V was pared by 2 bases and J by 9 bases, with 11 bases between. The CDR3 is 12 amino acids. Germline V lookup: CDR1 SGHDT, CDR2 YYEEEE. In DNA form, the CDR3 reads TGTGCCAGCAGCTTCGGACAGCCTCGCTACACCTTC. Residues: CASSFGQPRYTF.

The gene calls are TRBV13 and TRBJ2-3; 11 bases map to TRBD2. This CDR3 is built from 16 residues. Germline V CDR1 and CDR2: PRHDT, FYEKMQ (reference sequence). V gave up 4 bases and J gave up 3 bases; unmatched junction bases: 6. The CDR3 nucleotides are TGTGCCAGCAGCTCGCGGCTAGCGGGGGGTACAGATACGCAGTATTTT. Its translation is CASSSRLAGGTDTQYF.

This sequence joins TRBV27 and TRBJ2-2, with D possibly TRBD1 on 6 matching bases. The ends were cut back, 5 bases at V and 2 bases at J, with 15 bases in the middle. Germline lookup yields CDR1 MNHEY and CDR2 SMNVEV (reference sequence). The CDR3 sequence is 16 residues long. CDR3 sequence (DNA): TGTGCCAGCAGTCCCACCGGGACAAGAAACACCGGGGAGCTGTTTTTT. Amino acid sequence: CASSPTGTRNTGELFF.

Turning to this clone: The sample has other DNA sequences that encode this CDR3 too. The chain combines TRBV4-1 with TRBJ2-1; 15 bases map to TRBD2. The trim removed 3 bases at V and 0 bases at J, leaving 9 bases unmatched. The CDR3 runs 20 residues. The V gene's germline CDR1 is MGHRA and CDR2 YSYEKL. The CDR3 nucleotides read TGCGCCAGCAGCCACCTGGGACTAGCGGGGGGCCCTAGCTCCTACAATGAGCAGTTCTTC. Its translation: CASSHLGLAGGPSSYNEQFF.

The chain is built from TRBV11-2 and TRBJ1-1, with TRBD1 identical over 7 bases. V lost 3 bases, J lost 5 bases, and 3 bases stayed unmatched. In germline, CDR1 is SGHAT, CDR2 FQNNGV. The CDR3 covers 13 residues. Here the CDR3 reads CASSFQGGTEAFF. The CDR3, as DNA: TGTGCCAGCAGCTTTCAGGGGGGAACTGAAGCTTTCTTT.

The chain links TRBV27 to TRBJ2-1; a possible D gene is TRBD1 (6 bases). The CDR3 consists of 15 residues. The germline V gene encodes CDR1 MNHEY and CDR2 SMNVEV (reference sequence). Trimming removed 5 bases at V and 0 bases at J, with 11 bases between. Here the CDR3 DNA reads TGTGCCAGCAGTCGGGACAAAAGCTCCTACAATGAGCAGTTCTTC. Translating it yields CASSRDKSSYNEQFF.

This clone was picked up a small number of times. The chain has TRBV5-4 and TRBJ2-7; tentatively, D is TRBD2 (6 bases). The CDR3 runs to 13 residues. V shed 5 bases and J shed 5 bases, with 14 bases lying between them. CDR1 SGHNT and CDR2 YYREEE come from the germline V gene (reference sequence). The CDR3 region has the DNA TGTGCCAGCAGGTCCCTGTGGGGGGACGAGCAGTACGTC. This sequence encodes CASRSLWGDEQYV.

V usage is TRBV30 and J usage is TRBJ1-1, with a possible D match to TRBD1 (6 bases). CDR1 and CDR2 from the germline V gene are GTSNPN and SVGIG (reference sequence). The CDR3 has 13 amino acids. V gave up 3 bases and J gave up 3 bases, with 11 bases separating them. CDR3 region: CAWSGRGDTEAFF. CDR3 bases: TGTGCCTGGAGCGGGAGGGGGGACACTGAAGCTTTCTTT.

CDR3 bases: TGTGCCAGCAAAAGGACAGGGGATTCACCCCTCCACTTT. Translation: CASKRTGDSPLHF. V gene TRBV6-5 combines with J gene TRBJ1-6; 9 nucleotides line up with TRBD1. Per the germline V gene, CDR1 is MNHEY and CDR2 is SVGAGI. The CDR3 runs to 13 residues. J lost 8 bases, V lost 7 bases, and 3 bases had no gene match.

The chain combines TRBV19 with TRBJ2-7; 10 bases agree with TRBD1. Unmatched junction bases numbered 5, after V lost 6 bases and J lost 0 bases. The CDR3 contains 15 residues. Per germline, CDR1 LNHDA and CDR2 SQIVND (reference sequence). CDR3 in amino acids: CASRPGQGSSYEQYF. CDR3 DNA sequence: TGTGCCAGTAGACCGGGACAGGGGAGCTCCTACGAGCAGTACTTC. Full variable domain (remainder filled in from reference TRBV19 and TRBJ2-7): DGGITQSPKYLFRKEGQNVTLSCEQNLNHDAMYWYRQDPGQGLRLIYYSQIVNDFQKGDIAEGYSVSREKKESFPLTVTSAQKNPTAFYLCASRPGQGSSYEQYFGPGTRLTVT.

The chain has TRBV5-4 and TRBJ1-3; no clear D gene. The CDR3 contains 14 residues. Trimming cost V 5 bases and J 8 bases, with 17 bases left between them. Germline CDR1 SGHNT, CDR2 YYREEE (reference sequence). The DNA of the CDR3 is TGTGCCAGCAGGCGAGGACCGGGCGGGGACACCATATATTTT. Protein sequence: CASRRGPGGDTIYF.

The chain employs TRBV10-3 and TRBJ2-7, with a possible D match to TRBD2 (7 bases). The V end was cut by 10 bases, the J end by 0 bases, with 16 bases between. From germline, CDR1 is ENHRY and CDR2 SYGVKD. This CDR3 is built from 14 residues. CDR3: CATQGSGDSYEQYV. The DNA of the CDR3 is TGTGCCACCCAGGGGAGCGGGGACTCCTACGAGCAGTACGTC.

This chain connects TRBV5-1 to TRBJ2-2, with a possible D match to TRBD1 (6 bases). This CDR3 is built from 16 residues. The germline V gene encodes CDR1 SGHRS and CDR2 YFSETQ. Between the trimmed V and J ends, which lost 4 bases and 6 bases, there was a span of 19 bases. The CDR3 region is CASSPEQGASAGELFF. As DNA, the CDR3 is TGCGCCAGCAGCCCTGAACAGGGAGCGTCGGCCGGGGAGCTGTTTTTT.

This chain connects TRBV3-1 (or the pseudogene TRBV3-2) to TRBJ1-4; tentatively, D is TRBD1 (6 bases). CDR1 and CDR2 (germline): LGHDT, YNNKEL (reference sequence). Trimming took 3 bases from V and 1 from J, leaving 6 bases between them. The CDR3 extends over 14 amino acids. The CDR3 region has the DNA TGTGCCAGCAGCCACAGGGGAACTAATGAAAAACTGTTTTTT. It is translated as CASSHRGTNEKLFF.

The V call is TRBV5-1, the J call TRBJ1-2; D not certain. This CDR3 has 13 residues. V was shortened by 1 base and J by 4 bases, with 8 bases between the two germline ends. Germline-derived CDR1 and CDR2 are SGHRS and YFSETQ. CDR3 sequence (DNA): TGCGCCAGCAGCTTGAGAACATCCTATGGCTACACCTTC. Protein: CASSLRTSYGYTF.

V is TRBV24-1 and J is TRBJ1-5; TRBD1 matches 7 bases. The V gene's germline CDR1 is KGHDR and CDR2 SFDVKD. This CDR3 region has 16 residues. V lost 3 bases, J lost 2 bases, and 6 bases stayed unmatched. The CDR3 sequence: CATSDPTGQGNQPQHF. The CDR3 nucleotides are TGTGCCACCAGTGATCCAACCGGACAGGGCAATCAGCCCCAGCATTTT.

The chain links TRBV7-2 to TRBJ2-7; D unresolved. Trimming shortened V by 2 bases and J by 5 bases, and 4 bases separated the two germline ends. The CDR3 is 11 residues long. The germline V gene has CDR1 SGHTA and CDR2 FQGNSA. CDR3 bases: TGTGCCAGCAGCTTAATCAACGAGCAGTACTTC. This translates into CASSLINEQYF.

A note on this clone: Because the CDR3's place on the DNA is in doubt, the DNA is left out and the CDR3 is given as listed by TCRdb. This rearrangement joins TRBV6-4 to TRBJ2-3; the table's D call, TRBD1, was not checked against the DNA. Termini included, the CDR3 measures 16 amino acids. Germline loops: CDR1 MRHNA, CDR2 SNTAGT. The CDR3 protein is CASSILGASSTDTQYF.

The chain carries TRBV10-1 and TRBJ2-3; a possible D gene is TRBD1 (6 bases). This CDR3 has 14 amino acids. Trimming stripped 5 bases from V and 1 base from J, with 10 bases between. Germline V CDR1 and CDR2: WNHNN, SYGVQD (reference sequence). The CDR3 sequence is CASSNNRGTDTQYF. CDR3 in DNA: TGCGCCAGCAGTAATAACAGGGGCACAGATACGCAGTATTTT.